These 19 T cell receptor beta chains were sequenced from one sample in a study of shared T cell receptors in the human thymus. Using immunoSEQ multiplex PCR, the repertoire was profiled, and TCRdb retains in-frame clones only, with some absent. The table has hundreds of thousands of clones, roughly 90% seen once. A further study also used this sample, focusing on human thymus T cells.

Sequenced: thymocytes. These TCRs come from a boy under two years old with a congenital heart defect.

The V gene is TRBV2, the J gene TRBJ2-7, with 11 bases that match TRBD1. With V trimmed by 6 bases and J by 5 bases, 3 bases remained unmatched. CDR1 is SNHLY and CDR2 is FYNNEI in the germline V gene. The CDR3 sequence is 13 residues long. The CDR3 spells CASRGQGANEQYF. CDR3 in DNA: TGTGCCAGCAGAGGACAGGGGGCTAACGAGCAGTACTTC.

This clone was detected once. V is TRBV6-4 and J is TRBJ2-3; 7 nucleotides match TRBD2. Germline CDR1 MRHNA, CDR2 SNTAGT. The CDR3 covers 16 residues. J gave up 0 bases and V 0 bases, and 3 bases lay outside the gene matches. For the CDR3, the DNA is TGTGCCAGCAGTGACTCGACGGGAGGAAGCACAGATACGCAGTATTTT. Its translation is CASSDSTGGSTDTQYF.

The chain recombines TRBV6-1 with TRBJ1-3; 10 bases are shared with TRBD1. The germline CDR1 and CDR2 sequences are MNHNS and SASEGT. This CDR3 region has 19 residues. V shed 3 bases and J 2 bases; nucleotides not matched to a gene: 13. The CDR3 bases are TGTGCCAGCAGTGAGGATATCGGGGACAGGGGACCGGCTGGAAACACCATATATTTT. This gives the protein CASSEDIGDRGPAGNTIYF.

This clone was recorded once. This chain links TRBV11-2 with TRBJ2-7; weak D call: TRBD1 (6 bases). There are 11 residues in the CDR3. The V gene lost 7 bases and the J gene lost 5 bases, with 9 bases spanning the gap. Germline V gene lookup returns CDR1 SGHAT and CDR2 FQNNGV. For the CDR3, the DNA is TGTGCCAGCACAGGGGCCAACGAGCAGTACTTC. Translation gives CASTGANEQYF.

The V call is TRBV5-4, the J call TRBJ2-1; 12 bases map to TRBD2. Per germline, CDR1 SGHNT and CDR2 YYREEE (reference sequence). The CDR3 has 18 amino acids. With V trimmed by 1 base and J by 0 bases, 5 bases remained unmatched. CDR3 in amino acids: CASSLSLAGGSSYNEQFF. The CDR3 nucleotides are TGTGCCAGCAGCTTGAGCCTAGCGGGAGGGAGCTCCTACAATGAGCAGTTCTTC.

V gene TRBV27 combines with J gene TRBJ1-1, with D uncertain. The germline V gene has CDR1 MNHEY and CDR2 SMNVEV (reference sequence). This CDR3 is built from 14 residues. The V gene lost 1 base and the J gene lost 5 bases, with 11 bases spanning the gap. The CDR3 sequence: CASSLFWARTEAFF. As DNA, the CDR3 is TGTGCCAGCAGTTTATTTTGGGCAAGGACTGAAGCTTTCTTT.

V is TRBV11-3 and J is TRBJ2-1, with D tentatively TRBD2 (5 bases). Germline assignment: CDR1 SGHNT and CDR2 YENEEA. V was clipped by 5 bases and J by 6 bases, with 20 bases between them. The CDR3 runs to 16 residues. CDR3 sequence (DNA): TGTGCCAGCAGCCCTCCCCGTCAGAAGGCGGGCAATGAGCAGTTCTTC. Its translation is CASSPPRQKAGNEQFF.

The CDR3 DNA sequence: TGTGCCAGCAGTGAAGGGAGGGGAAGCAATCAGCCCCAGCATTTT. Amino acids: CASSEGRGSNQPQHF. The V gene is TRBV6-1, the J gene TRBJ1-5; D might be TRBD1 (5 bases). V lost 1 base and J lost 1, with 8 bases in between. This CDR3 region has 15 residues. Germline V gives CDR1 MNHNS, CDR2 SASEGT.

This chain uses TRBV4-3 with TRBJ1-1, with 10 nucleotides matching TRBD1. The trim removed 4 bases at V and 1 base at J, leaving 6 bases unmatched. The CDR3 has 16 residues. CDR1 and CDR2 (germline): LGHNA, YSLEER. The CDR3 sequence is CASSPMDRGTNTEAFF. The CDR3 region has the DNA TGCGCCAGCAGCCCTATGGACAGGGGGACGAACACTGAAGCTTTCTTT.

The J gene is TRBJ2-7, the V gene TRBV4-2, with D unresolved. The CDR3 runs 12 residues. V dropped 2 bases and J dropped 7 bases, with 9 bases sitting between them. The germline CDR1 and CDR2 sequences are LGHNA and YNFKEQ. CDR3 amino acids: CASSQWSGEQYF. The CDR3 DNA reads as TGTGCCAGCAGCCAATGGAGTGGGGAGCAGTACTTC.

This chain joins TRBV27 and TRBJ2-7, with a weak D call TRBD1 (6 bases). The CDR3 length is 13 residues. Trimming removed 6 bases at V and 5 bases at J, with 14 bases between. In germline, CDR1 is MNHEY, CDR2 SMNVEV (reference sequence). CDR3 in DNA: TGTGCCAGCAGGGGGGCCCTCCGTGACGAGCAGTACTTC. Encoded protein: CASRGALRDEQYF.

The chain has TRBV7-9 and TRBJ1-3; 8 bases match TRBD1. The CDR3 spans 14 residues. From germline, CDR1 is SEHNR and CDR2 FQNEAQ (reference sequence). The V gene end was trimmed by 4 bases and the J gene end by 5 bases; junction bases not matched to a gene: 4. Here the CDR3 DNA reads TGTGCCAGCAGCTCCACCAGGGGGCGAAACACCATATATTTT. This encodes CASSSTRGRNTIYF. Variable domain in full (rest from reference TRBV7-9 and TRBJ1-3): DTGVSQNPRHKITKRGQNVTFRCDPISEHNRLYWYRQTLGQGPEFLTYFQNEAQLEKSRLLSDRFSAERPKGSFSTLEIQRTEQGDSAMYLCASSSTRGRNTIYFGEGSWLTVV.

This clone was recorded only once. The V call is TRBV4-3, the J call TRBJ2-7, with D tentatively TRBD2 (5 bases). Trimming removed 5 bases from V and 2 bases from J, with 16 bases in between. In germline, CDR1 is LGHNA, CDR2 YSLEER. The length of the CDR3 is 15 residues. The CDR3 sequence is CASSNRWERPYEQYF. The DNA for the CDR3 is TGCGCCAGCAGCAACCGATGGGAGCGCCCCTACGAGCAGTACTTC.

This clone occurred once. The chain combines TRBV6-1 with TRBJ2-2; weak D call: TRBD1 (6 bases). With 4 bases removed from V and 7 bases from J, the gap between germline ends came to 19 bases. The length of the CDR3 is 16 residues. The germline V gene encodes CDR1 MNHNS and CDR2 SASEGT. CDR3 sequence reads: CASSGHDRQEDGELFF. As DNA, the CDR3 is TGTGCCAGCAGTGGACACGACAGGCAAGAGGACGGGGAGCTGTTTTTT.

V usage is TRBV28 and J usage is TRBJ2-4; no firm D call. The CDR3 runs 16 residues. The germline V and J ends were trimmed by 3 bases and 0 bases, with 12 bases remaining between them. Germline loops: CDR1 MDHEN, CDR2 SYDVKM. The CDR3 loop reads CASSFATILAKNIQYF. The CDR3 DNA sequence: TGTGCCAGCAGTTTCGCCACAATCCTAGCCAAAAACATTCAGTACTTC.

The V gene is TRBV20-1, the J gene TRBJ2-1; 7 bases align to TRBD1. The germline gives CDR1 DFQATT, CDR2 SNEGSKA (reference sequence). The CDR3 consists of 11 residues. This CDR3 reads CSRTGGNEQFF. The CDR3 coding sequence is TGCAGCCGGACAGGTGGGAATGAGCAGTTCTTC.

The chain employs TRBV2 and TRBJ2-3; 7 positions match TRBD2. V was pared by 5 bases and J by 2 bases, with 16 bases of the junction left unmatched. The CDR3 consists of 18 residues. Per germline, CDR1 SNHLY and CDR2 FYNNEI. The CDR3 sequence: CASSMRPGLAETTDTQYF. The CDR3 DNA reads TGTGCCAGCAGTATGCGGCCCGGGCTAGCGGAAACCACAGATACGCAGTATTTT.

This chain connects TRBV7-2 to TRBJ2-7; TRBD2 agrees at 9 bases. Germline V gene sequence: CDR1 SGHTA, CDR2 FQGNSA. This CDR3 comprises 16 residues. The V and J ends lost 4 bases and 3 bases, in that order; junction bases with no gene match: 10. Here the CDR3 reads CASSSLSGRRFYEQYF. The CDR3 DNA sequence: TGTGCCAGCAGCTCCCTCAGCGGGAGGAGGTTCTACGAGCAGTACTTC. Full variable domain (rest looked up from reference TRBV7-2 and TRBJ2-7): GAGVSQSPSNKVTEKGKDVELRCDPISGHTALYWYRQSLGQGLEFLIYFQGNSAPDKSGLPSDRFSAERTGGSVSTLTIQRTQQEDSAVYLCASSSLSGRRFYEQYFGPGTRLTVT.

The chain joins TRBV7-9 to TRBJ2-7, with a tentative D call TRBD2 (5 bases). Per the germline V gene, CDR1 is SEHNR and CDR2 is FQNEAQ (reference sequence). V lost 3 bases to trimming and J lost 4 bases, with 10 bases between them. There are 13 residues in the CDR3. This CDR3 reads CASSFSDLYEQYF. DNA of the CDR3: TGTGCCAGCAGCTTCTCGGACTTGTACGAGCAGTACTTC.